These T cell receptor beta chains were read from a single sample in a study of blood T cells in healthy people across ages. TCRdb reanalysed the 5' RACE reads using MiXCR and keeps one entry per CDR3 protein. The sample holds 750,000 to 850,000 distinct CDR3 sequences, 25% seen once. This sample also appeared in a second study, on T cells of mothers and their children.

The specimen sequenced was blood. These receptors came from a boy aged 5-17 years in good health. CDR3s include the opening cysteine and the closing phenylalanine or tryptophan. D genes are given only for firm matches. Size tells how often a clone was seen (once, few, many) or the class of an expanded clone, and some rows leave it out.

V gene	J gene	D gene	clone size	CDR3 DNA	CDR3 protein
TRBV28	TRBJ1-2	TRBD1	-	TGTGCCAGCAGTGCAGGGGGATATGGCTACACCTTC	CASSAGGYGYTF
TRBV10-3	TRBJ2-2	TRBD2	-	TGTGCCATCAGTGAGGGCCTCCTAGCGGGAGCCGGGGAGCTGTTTTTT	CAISEGLLAGAGELFF
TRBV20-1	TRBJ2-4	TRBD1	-	TGCAGTGCTAGCCCGTCGGGGGCGGGACAGGGAACAAAACTAGCCAAAAACATTCAGTACTTC	CSASPSGAGQGTKLAKNIQYF
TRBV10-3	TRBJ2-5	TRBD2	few	TGTGCCATCAGCCCCGGGACTGCGGGGGAGACCCGGTACTTC	CAISPGTAGETRYF
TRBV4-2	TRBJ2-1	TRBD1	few	TGTGCCAGCAGCCGTGAGGGACAGGGGTTCAGCGGGATTTACAATGAGCAGTTCTTC	CASSREGQGFSGIYNEQFF
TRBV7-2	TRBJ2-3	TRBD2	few	TGTGCCAGCAGCTTAGAGGGCGCTAGCGGGAGCACAGATACGCAGTATTTT	CASSLEGASGSTDTQYF
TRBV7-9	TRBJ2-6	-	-	TGTGCCAGCAGCTTTGCCGGGACCCCGGAGAGCTCTGGGGCCAACGTCCTGACTTTC	CASSFAGTPESSGANVLTF
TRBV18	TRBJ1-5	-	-	TGTGCCAGCTCCCGGGGCAATTTCGATCAGCCCCAGCATTTT	CASSRGNFDQPQHF
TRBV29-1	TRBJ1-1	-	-	TGCAGCGTTGGAGACACTGAAGCTTTCTTT	CSVGDTEAFF
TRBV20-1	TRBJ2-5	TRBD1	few	TGCAGTGCTATGGACAGGAGACAACAAGAGACCCAGTACTTC	CSAMDRRQQETQYF
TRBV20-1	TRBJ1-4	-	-	TGCAGTGCTAGAGAAGGACAGCTTAATGAAAAACTGTTTTTT	CSAREGQLNEKLFF
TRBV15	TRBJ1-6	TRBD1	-	TGTGCCACCAGCAGTTACAGGGGTTCACCCCTCCACTTT	CATSSYRGSPLHF
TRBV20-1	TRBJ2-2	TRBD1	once	TGCAGTGCTAGAGATATGGGGACAGCATTAATCACCGGGGAGCTGTTTTTT	CSARDMGTALITGELFF
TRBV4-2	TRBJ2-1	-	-	TGTGCCAGCAGCCAAGATATGAGGGCGCCGAGTGAGCAGTTCTTC	CASSQDMRAPSEQFF
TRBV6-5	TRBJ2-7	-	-	TGTGCCAGCAGTAGCTACAGGGGGGGCTACGAGCAGTACTTC	CASSSYRGGYEQYF
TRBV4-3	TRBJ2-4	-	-	TGCGCCAGCAGCCAAGATAGATTGGCCGTCGCGACCAAAAACATTCAGTACTTC	CASSQDRLAVATKNIQYF
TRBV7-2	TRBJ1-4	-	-	TGTGCCAGCAGCAAAGACGGTGCAACTAATGAAAAACTGTTTTTT	CASSKDGATNEKLFF
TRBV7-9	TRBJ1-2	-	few	TGTGCCAGCAGCTGGTGGCAGGAGAACTATGGCTACACCTTC	CASSWWQENYGYTF
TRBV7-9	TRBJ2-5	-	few	TGTGCCAGCAGCTTAGCGCACGAATGGGAGACCCAGTACTTC	CASSLAHEWETQYF
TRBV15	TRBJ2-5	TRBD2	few	TGTGCCACCAGCAGAGGTGGGCGAACTAGCGGGGTGGAGACCCAGTACTTC	CATSRGGRTSGVETQYF
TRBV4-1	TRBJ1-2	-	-	TGCGCCAGCAGCCAAGAACTCGGGGACGGTGGCTACACCTTC	CASSQELGDGGYTF
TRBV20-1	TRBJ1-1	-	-	TGCAGTGCTAGAGGGATGCAATGGAACACTGAAGCTTTCTTT	CSARGMQWNTEAFF
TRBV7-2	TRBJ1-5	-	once	TGTGCCAGCAGCCCGGACGGAGGATTAAATCAGCCCCAGCATTTT	CASSPDGGLNQPQHF
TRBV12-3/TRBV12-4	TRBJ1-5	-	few	TGTGCCAGCAGTTTCGGAAAGGAGGATCAGCCCCAGCATTTT	CASSFGKEDQPQHF
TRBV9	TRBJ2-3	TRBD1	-	TGTGCCAGCAGCCCCCAGGGCAGGGGGCTCACAGATACGCAGTATTTT	CASSPQGRGLTDTQYF
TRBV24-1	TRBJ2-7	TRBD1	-	TGTGCCACCAGTGAATCCGGGACAGGGATTTACGAGCAGTACTTC	CATSESGTGIYEQYF
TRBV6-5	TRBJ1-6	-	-	TGTGCCAGCAGTTACTTTTTGGGTAGTAATTCACCCCTCCACTTT	CASSYFLGSNSPLHF
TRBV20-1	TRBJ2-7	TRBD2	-	TGCAGTGCTAGAGCAGGGACTAGCGGGGGCTGGGAGCAGTACTTC	CSARAGTSGGWEQYF
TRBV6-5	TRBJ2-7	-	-	TGTGCCAGCAGCCGATTTGCCCGGGCCATCTCCTACGAGCAGTACTTC	CASSRFARAISYEQYF
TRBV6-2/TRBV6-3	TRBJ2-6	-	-	TGTGCCAGCACCGGGGACGCGAGCTCTGGGGCCAACGTCCTGACTTTC	CASTGDASSGANVLTF
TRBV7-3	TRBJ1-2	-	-	TGTGCCAGCAGCCTAACGGGGAGGGAGGGCTATGGCTACACCTTC	CASSLTGREGYGYTF
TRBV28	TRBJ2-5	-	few	TGTGCCAGCAGACCCCATGACCGGGACATTCAAGAGACCCAGTACTTC	CASRPHDRDIQETQYF
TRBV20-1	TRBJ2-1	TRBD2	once	TGCAGTGCTATACGACTAGCGGGTGGCTCCTACAATGAGCAGTTCTTC	CSAIRLAGGSYNEQFF
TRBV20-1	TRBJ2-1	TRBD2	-	TGCAGTGCTATGGGTAGCGGGAGCTCCTACAATGAGCAGTTCTTC	CSAMGSGSSYNEQFF
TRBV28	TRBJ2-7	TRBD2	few	TGTGCCAGCAGTTTGCCAGGGAAGCTAGCGGGGACCTACGAGCAGTACTTC	CASSLPGKLAGTYEQYF
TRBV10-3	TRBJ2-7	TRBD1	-	TGTGCCTCTTCGGGGACAGGGCGATACGAGCAGTACTTC	CASSGTGRYEQYF
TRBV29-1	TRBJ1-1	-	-	TGCAGCGTCTACACGGGACTTGGCACTGAAGCTTTCTTT	CSVYTGLGTEAFF
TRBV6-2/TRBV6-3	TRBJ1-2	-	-	TGTGCCAGCAGTTACGAGCCGACAGGAGGGAATCGCTACACCTTC	CASSYEPTGGNRYTF